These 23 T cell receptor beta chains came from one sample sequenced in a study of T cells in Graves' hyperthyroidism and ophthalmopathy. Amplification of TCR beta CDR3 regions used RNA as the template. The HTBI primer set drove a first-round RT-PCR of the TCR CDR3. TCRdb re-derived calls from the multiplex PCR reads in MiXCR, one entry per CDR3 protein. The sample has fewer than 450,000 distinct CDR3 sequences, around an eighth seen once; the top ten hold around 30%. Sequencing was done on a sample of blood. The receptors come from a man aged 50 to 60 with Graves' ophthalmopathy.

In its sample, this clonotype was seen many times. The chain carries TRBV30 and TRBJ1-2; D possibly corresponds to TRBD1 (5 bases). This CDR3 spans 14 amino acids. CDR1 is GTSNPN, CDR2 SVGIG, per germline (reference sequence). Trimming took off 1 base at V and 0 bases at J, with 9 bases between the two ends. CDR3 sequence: CAWSGGTANYGYTF. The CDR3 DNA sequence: TGTGCCTGGAGTGGGGGGACGGCTAACTATGGCTACACCTTC.

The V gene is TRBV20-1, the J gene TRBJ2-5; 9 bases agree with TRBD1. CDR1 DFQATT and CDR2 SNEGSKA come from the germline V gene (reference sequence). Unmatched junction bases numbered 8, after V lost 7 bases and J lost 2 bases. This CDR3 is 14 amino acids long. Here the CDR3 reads CSVGDRVGQETQYF. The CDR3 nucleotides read TGCAGTGTTGGGGACAGGGTAGGGCAAGAGACCCAGTACTTC.

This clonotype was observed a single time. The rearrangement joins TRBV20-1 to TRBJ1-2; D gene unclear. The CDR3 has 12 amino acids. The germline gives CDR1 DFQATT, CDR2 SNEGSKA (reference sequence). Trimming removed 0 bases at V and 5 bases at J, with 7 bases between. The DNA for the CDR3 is TGCAGTGCTAGAGAAGCCCCGTATGGCTACACCTTC. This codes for CSAREAPYGYTF.

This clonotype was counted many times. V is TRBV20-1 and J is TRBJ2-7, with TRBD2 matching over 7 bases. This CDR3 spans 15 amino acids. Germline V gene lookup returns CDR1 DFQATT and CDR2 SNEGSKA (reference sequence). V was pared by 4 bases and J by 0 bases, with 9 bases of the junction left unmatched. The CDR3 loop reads CSATRASGLSYEQYF. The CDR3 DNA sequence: TGCAGTGCTACCCGGGCTAGCGGCCTCTCCTACGAGCAGTACTTC.

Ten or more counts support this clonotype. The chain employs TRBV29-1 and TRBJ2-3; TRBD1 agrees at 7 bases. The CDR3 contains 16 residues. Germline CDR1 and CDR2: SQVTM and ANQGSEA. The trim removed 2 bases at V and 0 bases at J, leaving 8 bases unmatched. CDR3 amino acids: CSVEPPDRRSTDTQYF. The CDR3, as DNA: TGCAGCGTTGAACCGCCGGACAGGAGAAGCACAGATACGCAGTATTTT.

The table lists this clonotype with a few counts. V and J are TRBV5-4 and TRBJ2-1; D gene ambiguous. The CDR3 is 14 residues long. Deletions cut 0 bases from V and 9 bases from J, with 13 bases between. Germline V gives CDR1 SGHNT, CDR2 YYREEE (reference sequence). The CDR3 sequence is CASSLVSPGGEQFF. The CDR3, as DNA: TGTGCCAGCAGCTTGGTGTCGCCGGGCGGTGAGCAGTTCTTC.

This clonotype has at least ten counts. The CDR3 spells CASSQERTGVTGELFF. DNA for the CDR3: TGTGCCAGCAGCCAAGAACGGACAGGGGTCACCGGGGAGCTGTTTTTT. V is TRBV3-1 and J is TRBJ2-2, with 9 positions matching TRBD1. J was trimmed by 4 bases and V by 0 bases; bases with no gene match: 3. The CDR3 contains 16 residues. The germline gives CDR1 LGHDT, CDR2 YNNKEL (reference sequence).

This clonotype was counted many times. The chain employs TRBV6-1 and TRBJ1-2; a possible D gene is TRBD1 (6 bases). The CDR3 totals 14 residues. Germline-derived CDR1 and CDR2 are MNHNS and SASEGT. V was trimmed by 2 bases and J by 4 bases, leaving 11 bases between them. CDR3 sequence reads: CASSESGTLYGYTF. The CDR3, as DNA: TGTGCCAGCAGTGAATCGGGGACACTCTATGGCTACACCTTC.

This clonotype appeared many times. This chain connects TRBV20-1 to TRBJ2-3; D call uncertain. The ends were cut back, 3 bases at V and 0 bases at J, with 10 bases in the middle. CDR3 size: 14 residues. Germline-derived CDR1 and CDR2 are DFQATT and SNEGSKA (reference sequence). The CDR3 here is CSARAGISTDTQYF. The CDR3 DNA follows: TGCAGTGCTAGGGCTGGGATTAGCACAGATACGCAGTATTTT.

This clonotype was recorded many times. The CDR3 here is CASSFGSGGILTDTQYF. CDR3 nucleotide sequence: TGCGCCAGCAGCTTCGGTAGCGGAGGGATCCTCACAGATACGCAGTATTTT. The rearrangement links TRBV5-1 to TRBJ2-3; D is possibly TRBD2 (6 bases). This CDR3 has 17 residues. The V and J ends lost 2 bases and 2 bases respectively, with 18 bases between them. CDR1 SGHRS and CDR2 YFSETQ come from the germline V gene.

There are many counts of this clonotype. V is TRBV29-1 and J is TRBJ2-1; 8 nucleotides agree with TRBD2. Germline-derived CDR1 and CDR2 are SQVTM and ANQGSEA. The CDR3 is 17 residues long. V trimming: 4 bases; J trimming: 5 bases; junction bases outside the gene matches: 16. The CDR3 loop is CSVVSLAGSLVDNEQFF. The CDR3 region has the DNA TGCAGCGTTGTTTCCTTAGCGGGATCCCTAGTTGACAATGAGCAGTTCTTC.

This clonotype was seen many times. In nucleotides, the CDR3 is TGTGCCAGCAGTGAGCGTCTAGCGGGATTGGGCACAGATACGCAGTATTTT. It specifies CASSERLAGLGTDTQYF. The rearrangement joins TRBV2 to TRBJ2-3; 9 bases agree with TRBD2. Trimming at V came to 3 bases and at J to 1 base, leaving 8 bases not matched to a gene. There are 17 residues in the CDR3. Germline V CDR1 and CDR2: SNHLY, FYNNEI.

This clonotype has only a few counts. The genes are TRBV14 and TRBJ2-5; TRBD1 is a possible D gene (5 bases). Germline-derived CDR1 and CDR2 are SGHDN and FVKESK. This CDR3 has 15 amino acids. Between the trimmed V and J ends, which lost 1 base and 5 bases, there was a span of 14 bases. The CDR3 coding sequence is TGTGCCAGCAGCCAAGGGCAGGGCTACTCGGAGACCCAGTACTTC. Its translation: CASSQGQGYSETQYF. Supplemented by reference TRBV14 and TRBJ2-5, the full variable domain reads EAGVTQFPSHSVIEKGQTVTLRCDPISGHDNLYWYRRVMGKEIKFLLHFVKESKQDESGMPNNRFLAERTGGTYSTLKVQPAELEDSGVYFCASSQGQGYSETQYFGPGTRLLVL.

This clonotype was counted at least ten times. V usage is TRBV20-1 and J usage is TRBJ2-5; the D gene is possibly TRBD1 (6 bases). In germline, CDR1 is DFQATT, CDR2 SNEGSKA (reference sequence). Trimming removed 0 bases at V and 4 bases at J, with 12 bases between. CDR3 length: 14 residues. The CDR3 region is CSAREDRTRETQYF. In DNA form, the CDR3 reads TGCAGTGCTAGAGAAGACAGGACCCGAGAGACCCAGTACTTC.

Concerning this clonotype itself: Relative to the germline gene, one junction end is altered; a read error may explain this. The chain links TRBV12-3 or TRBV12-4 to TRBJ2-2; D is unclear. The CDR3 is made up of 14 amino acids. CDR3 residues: CAGSLGSVTGELFF. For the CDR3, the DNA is TGTGCCGGCAGTTTAGGTTCGGTCACCGGGGAGCTGTTTTTT.

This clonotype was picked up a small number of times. CDR3 in amino acids: CASSRGGAGNEQFF. CDR3 DNA sequence: TGTGCCAGTAGCCGAGGGGGGGCGGGCAATGAGCAGTTCTTC. The V gene is TRBV19, the J gene TRBJ2-1, with D possibly being TRBD2 (7 bases). CDR3 length: 14 residues. Germline V lookup: CDR1 LNHDA, CDR2 SQIVND (reference sequence). Deletions cut 6 bases from V and 6 bases from J, with 15 bases between.

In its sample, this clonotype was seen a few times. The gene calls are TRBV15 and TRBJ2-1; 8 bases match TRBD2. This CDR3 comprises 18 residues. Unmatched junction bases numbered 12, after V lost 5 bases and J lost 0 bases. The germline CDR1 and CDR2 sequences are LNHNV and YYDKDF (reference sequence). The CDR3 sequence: CATSEAGAGSGSYNEQFF. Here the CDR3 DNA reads TGTGCCACCAGCGAAGCGGGGGCGGGAAGCGGCTCCTACAATGAGCAGTTCTTC.

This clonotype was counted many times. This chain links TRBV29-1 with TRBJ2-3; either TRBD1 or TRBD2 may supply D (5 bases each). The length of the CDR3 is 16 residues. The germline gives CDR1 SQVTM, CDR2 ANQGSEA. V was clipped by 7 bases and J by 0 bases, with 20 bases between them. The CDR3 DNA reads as TGCAGCGCCTTCCCGGTGGGGGTGACAAGCACAGATACGCAGTATTTT. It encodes CSAFPVGVTSTDTQYF.

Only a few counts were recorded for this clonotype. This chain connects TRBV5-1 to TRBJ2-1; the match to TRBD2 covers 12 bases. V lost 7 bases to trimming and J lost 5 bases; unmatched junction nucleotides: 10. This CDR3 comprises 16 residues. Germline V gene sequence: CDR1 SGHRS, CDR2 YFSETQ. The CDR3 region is CASAPRLAGDNNEQFF. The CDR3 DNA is TGCGCCAGCGCACCCCGACTAGCGGGAGACAACAATGAGCAGTTCTTC.

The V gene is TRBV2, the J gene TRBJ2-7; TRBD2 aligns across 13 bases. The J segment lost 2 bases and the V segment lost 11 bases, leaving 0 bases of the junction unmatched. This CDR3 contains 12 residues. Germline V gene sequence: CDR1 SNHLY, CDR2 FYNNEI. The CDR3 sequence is CAGLAGAYEQYF. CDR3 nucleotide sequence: TGTGCCGGACTAGCGGGGGCCTACGAGCAGTACTTC.

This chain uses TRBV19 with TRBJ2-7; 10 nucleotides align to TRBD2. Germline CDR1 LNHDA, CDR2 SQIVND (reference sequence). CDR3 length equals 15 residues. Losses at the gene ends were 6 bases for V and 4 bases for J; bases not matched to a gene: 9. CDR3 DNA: TGTGCCAGTAGGATGGCTAGCGGGAGTACTTACGAGCAGTACTTC. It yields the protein CASRMASGSTYEQYF.

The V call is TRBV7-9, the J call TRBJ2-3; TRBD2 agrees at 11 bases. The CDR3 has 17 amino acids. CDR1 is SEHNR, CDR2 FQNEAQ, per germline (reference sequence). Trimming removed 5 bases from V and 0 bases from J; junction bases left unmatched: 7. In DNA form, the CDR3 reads TGTGCCAGCAGCGAGGGGACTAGCGGAGGTAGCACAGATACGCAGTATTTT. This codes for CASSEGTSGGSTDTQYF.

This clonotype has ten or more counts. The CDR3 sequence is CSARDARGRHYNEQFF. The CDR3 DNA follows: TGCAGTGCTAGAGATGCGCGGGGGAGACACTACAATGAGCAGTTCTTC. The rearrangement links TRBV20-1 to TRBJ2-1; 7 bases fit TRBD2. The V gene's germline CDR1 is DFQATT and CDR2 SNEGSKA (reference sequence). The CDR3 covers 16 residues. Trimming removed 0 bases from V and 3 bases from J; junction bases left unmatched: 8.